This T cell receptor (beta chain) originates from a study of molecular identifiers for immune sequencing clone quantification. This clonotype was seen ten or more times. The use of previously described methods and listed TCR primers produced the bulk TCR libraries. MiXCR was run by TCRdb on the PCR reads, yielding one entry per CDR3 protein. This table holds 85,000 to 100,000 distinct CDR3 sequences, roughly 24% found once. The CDR3 is 15 residues long. CDR1 and CDR2 from the germline V gene are SGHDN and FVKESK. V was trimmed by 2 bases and J by 3 bases, leaving 14 bases between them. Sorting selected naive CD8 T cells with a CD8+CD4-CCR7+CD45RA+ phenotype.

The genes are TRBV14 and TRBJ2-7; D is perhaps TRBD1 (5 bases). Sequencing was done on a sample of naive CD8+ T cells from blood, with Jurkat cell RNA spiked in. Subset in this sample: FACS-sorted CD8+CD4-CCR7+CD45RA+ naive T cells. This clonotype originated in a human donor in good health. Some libraries in this study had Jurkat cell RNA spiked in. This CDR3 reads CASSQNQGWVYEQYF. CDR3 nucleotide sequence: TGTGCCAGCAGCCAAAACCAGGGTTGGGTCTACGAGCAGTACTTC.